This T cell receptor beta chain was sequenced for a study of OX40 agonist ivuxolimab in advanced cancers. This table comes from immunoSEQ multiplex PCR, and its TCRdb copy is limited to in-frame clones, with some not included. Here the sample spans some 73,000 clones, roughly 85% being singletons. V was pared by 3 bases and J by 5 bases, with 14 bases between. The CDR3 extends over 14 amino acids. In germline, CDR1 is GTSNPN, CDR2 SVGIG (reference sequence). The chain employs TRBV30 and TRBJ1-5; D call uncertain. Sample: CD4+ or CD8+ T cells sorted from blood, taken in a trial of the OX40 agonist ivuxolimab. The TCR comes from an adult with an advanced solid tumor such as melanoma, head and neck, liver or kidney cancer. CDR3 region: CAWRGSNPDQPQHF. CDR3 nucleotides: TGTGCCTGGAGGGGGTCGAACCCCGATCAGCCCCAGCATTTT.